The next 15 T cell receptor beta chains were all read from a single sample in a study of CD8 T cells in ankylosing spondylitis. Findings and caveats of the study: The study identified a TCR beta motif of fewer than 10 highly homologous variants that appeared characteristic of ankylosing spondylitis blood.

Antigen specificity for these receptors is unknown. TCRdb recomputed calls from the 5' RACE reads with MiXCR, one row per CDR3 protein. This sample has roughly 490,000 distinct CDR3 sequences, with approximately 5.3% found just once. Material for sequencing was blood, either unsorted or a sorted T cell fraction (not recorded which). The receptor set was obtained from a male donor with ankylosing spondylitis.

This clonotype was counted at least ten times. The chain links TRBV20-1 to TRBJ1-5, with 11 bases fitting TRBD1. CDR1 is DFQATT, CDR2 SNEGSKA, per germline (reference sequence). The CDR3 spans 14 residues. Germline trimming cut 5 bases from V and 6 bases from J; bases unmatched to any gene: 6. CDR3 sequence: CSASGTGGFQPQHF. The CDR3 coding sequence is TGCAGTGCTTCCGGGACAGGGGGTTTTCAGCCCCAGCATTTT.

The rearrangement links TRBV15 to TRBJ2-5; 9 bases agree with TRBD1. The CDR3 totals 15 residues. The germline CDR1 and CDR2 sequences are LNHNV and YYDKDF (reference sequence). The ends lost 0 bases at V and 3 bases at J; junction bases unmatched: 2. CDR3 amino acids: CATSREGQGKETQYF. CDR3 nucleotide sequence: TGTGCCACCAGCAGAGAAGGACAGGGGAAAGAGACCCAGTACTTC.

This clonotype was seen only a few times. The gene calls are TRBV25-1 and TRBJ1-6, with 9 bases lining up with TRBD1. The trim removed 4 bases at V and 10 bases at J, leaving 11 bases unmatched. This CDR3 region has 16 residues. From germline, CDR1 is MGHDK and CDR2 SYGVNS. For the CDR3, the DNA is TGTGCCAGCAGTGGGGACAGGGTGGCAAGGTGGTCACCCCTCCACTTT. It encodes CASSGDRVARWSPLHF.

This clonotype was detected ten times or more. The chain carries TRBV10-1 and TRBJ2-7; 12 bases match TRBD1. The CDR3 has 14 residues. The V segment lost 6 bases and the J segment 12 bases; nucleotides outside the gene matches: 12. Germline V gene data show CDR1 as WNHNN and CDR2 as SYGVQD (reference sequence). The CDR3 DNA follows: TGCGCCAGCAGCTTGACCGGGACAGGGGGCTCCCGGTACTTC. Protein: CASSLTGTGGSRYF.

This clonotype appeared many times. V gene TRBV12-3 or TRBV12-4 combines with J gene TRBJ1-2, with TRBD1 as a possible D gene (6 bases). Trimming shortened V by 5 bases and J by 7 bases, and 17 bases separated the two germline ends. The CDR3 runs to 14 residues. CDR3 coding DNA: TGTGCCAGCAGTAGCCGCCGGGGGCCCGTTGGCTACACCTTC. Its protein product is CASSSRRGPVGYTF.

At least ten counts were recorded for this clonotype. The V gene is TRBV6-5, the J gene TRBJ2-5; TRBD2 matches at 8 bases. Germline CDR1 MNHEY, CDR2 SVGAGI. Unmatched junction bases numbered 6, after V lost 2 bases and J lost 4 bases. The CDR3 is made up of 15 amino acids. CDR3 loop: CASSYGGLVVETQYF. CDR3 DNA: TGTGCCAGCAGTTACGGGGGACTAGTTGTAGAGACCCAGTACTTC.

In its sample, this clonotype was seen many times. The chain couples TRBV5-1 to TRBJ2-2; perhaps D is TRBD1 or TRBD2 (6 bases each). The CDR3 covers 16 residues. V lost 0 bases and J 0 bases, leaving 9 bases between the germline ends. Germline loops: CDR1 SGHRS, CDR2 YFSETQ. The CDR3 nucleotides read TGCGCCAGCAGCTTGGACGGGGGCCCGAACACCGGGGAGCTGTTTTTT. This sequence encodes CASSLDGGPNTGELFF.

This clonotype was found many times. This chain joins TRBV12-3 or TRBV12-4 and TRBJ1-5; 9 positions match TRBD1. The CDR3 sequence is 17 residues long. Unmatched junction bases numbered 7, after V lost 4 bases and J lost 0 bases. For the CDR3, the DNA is TGTGCCAGCAGTTCCGGGACAGGGCAATATAGCAATCAGCCCCAGCATTTT. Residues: CASSSGTGQYSNQPQHF.

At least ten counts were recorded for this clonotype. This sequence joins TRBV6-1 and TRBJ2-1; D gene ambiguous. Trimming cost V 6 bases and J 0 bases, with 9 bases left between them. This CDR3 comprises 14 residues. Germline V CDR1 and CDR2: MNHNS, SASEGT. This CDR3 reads CASSDGSSYNEQFF. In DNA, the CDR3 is TGTGCCAGCAGCGACGGTAGCTCCTACAATGAGCAGTTCTTC.

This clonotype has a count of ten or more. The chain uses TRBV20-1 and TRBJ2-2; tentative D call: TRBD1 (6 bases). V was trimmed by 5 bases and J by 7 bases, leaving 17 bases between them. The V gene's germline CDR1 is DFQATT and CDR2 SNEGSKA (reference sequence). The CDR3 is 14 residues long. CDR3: CSAASGTHIGELFF. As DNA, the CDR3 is TGCAGTGCTGCGTCTGGGACACATATCGGGGAGCTGTTTTTT.

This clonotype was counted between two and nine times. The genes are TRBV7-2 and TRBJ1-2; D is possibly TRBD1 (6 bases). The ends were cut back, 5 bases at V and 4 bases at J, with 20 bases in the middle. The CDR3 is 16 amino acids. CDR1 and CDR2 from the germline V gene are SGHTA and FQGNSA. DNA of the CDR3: TGTGCCAGCAGCCCCTCAGCGGGGGGCTTCGCCTATGGCTACACCTTC. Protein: CASSPSAGGFAYGYTF.

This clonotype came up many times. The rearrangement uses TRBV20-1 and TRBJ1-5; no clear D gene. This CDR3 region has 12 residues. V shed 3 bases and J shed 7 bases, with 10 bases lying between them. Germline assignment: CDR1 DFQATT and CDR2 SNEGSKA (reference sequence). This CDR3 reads CSARSPGQPQHF. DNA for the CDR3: TGCAGTGCTAGGTCCCCGGGCCAGCCCCAGCATTTT.

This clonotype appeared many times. As DNA, the CDR3 is TGTGCCAGCAGTCTAATAACACCGGGACACCGGAACCAAGAGACCCAGTACTTC. It yields the protein CASSLITPGHRNQETQYF. The chain carries TRBV6-1 and TRBJ2-5, with D possibly being TRBD1 (6 bases). This CDR3 contains 18 residues. Germline CDR1 MNHNS, CDR2 SASEGT. V lost 5 bases, J lost 0 bases, and 22 bases lay in between.

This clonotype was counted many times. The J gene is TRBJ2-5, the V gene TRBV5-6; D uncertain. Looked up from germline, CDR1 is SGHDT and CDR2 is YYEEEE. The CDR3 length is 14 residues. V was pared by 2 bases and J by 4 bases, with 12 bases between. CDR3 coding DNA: TGTGCCAGCAGCTTTCCTACCAGCCCAGAGACCCAGTACTTC. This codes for CASSFPTSPETQYF.

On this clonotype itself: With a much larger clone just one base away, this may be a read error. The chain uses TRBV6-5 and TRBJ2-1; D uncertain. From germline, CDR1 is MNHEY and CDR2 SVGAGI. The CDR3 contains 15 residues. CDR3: CTSSYGASSYNEQFF. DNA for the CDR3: TGTACCAGCAGTTACGGCGCGAGCTCCTACAATGAGCAGTTCTTC.